This T cell receptor (beta chain) was sequenced in a study of cytomegalovirus exposure and HLA in healthy donors. Study outcomes and limitations: Most of the TCR beta V segments (in an earlier analysis) were productive either about 87% or about 30% of the time. Immune exposure information available was restricted to CMV serostatus. On later analysis, the bulk of CMV-associated TCR beta chains appeared to be HLA-restricted.

PCR amplification relied on 60 Vbeta primers (plus 13 Jbeta primers). Some clones are missing from TCRdb's copy, which holds only in-frame ones; the method was immunoSEQ multiplex PCR. This sample has 120,000 or so clones, with 80% found just once. Despite likely unrecorded immune exposures, the donors were nominally healthy at the time of sampling. As concerns this clone: Its matching antigen is unknown.

CDR1 and CDR2 from the germline V gene are SGHVS and FNYEAQ. The CDR3 is 13 residues long. The junction had 4 bases not matched to a gene; V was cut back by 5 bases and J by 6 bases. The chain combines TRBV7-6 with TRBJ2-7; 10 bases are shared with TRBD1. The TCR was taken from a female donor in good health and CMV-seropositive. Material: PBMCs. DNA of the CDR3: TGTGCCAGCAGCCCTGGACAGGGGGGCGAGCAGTACTTC. Residues: CASSPGQGGEQYF.